The 29 T cell receptor beta chains listed next were all sequenced from one sample in a study of T cell responses to AZD1222 COVID-19 vaccine (dated by TCRdb to the early 2020s). The time point label of this sample denotes: baseline before first vaccination. The library was built by means of the immunoSEQ multiplex PCR assay. Imported from immuneACCESS, the table was reduced by TCRdb to in-frame sequences with V and J called. These copies leave out some clones; in studies compared against another copy, an unresolved V gene accounts for under half, and the cause of the remainder is not known. The table for this sample lists 150,000 or so clones; around 84% of them were counted only once. The ten largest clones add up to about 22% of the sample. The sequences come from peripheral blood, collected on day 0 of AZD1222 vaccination. Receptor source: an adult in good health.

The rearrangement uses TRBV9 and TRBJ1-1, with D possibly matching TRBD1 (5 bases). Deletions cut 0 bases from V and 4 bases from J, with 7 bases between. The germline CDR1 and CDR2 sequences are SGDLS and YYNGEE. The CDR3 sequence is 13 residues long. The CDR3 is CASSVAGSTEAFF. The CDR3 coding sequence is TGTGCCAGCAGCGTAGCAGGGTCCACTGAAGCTTTCTTT.

The chain recombines TRBV29-1 with TRBJ2-5, with D perhaps matching TRBD1 (6 bases). V dropped 4 bases and J dropped 4 bases, with 19 bases sitting between them. Germline V lookup: CDR1 SQVTM, CDR2 ANQGSEA. The CDR3 length is 15 residues. CDR3 in DNA: TGCAGCGTTGTCCGCAGGGGATCGAGGTCAGAGACCCAGTACTTC. Amino acid sequence: CSVVRRGSRSETQYF. The variable domain in full, completed from reference TRBV29-1 and TRBJ2-5, reads SAVISQKPSRDICQRGTSLTIQCQVDSQVTMMFWYRQQPGQSLTLIATANQGSEATYESGFVIDKFPISRPNLTFSTLTVSNMSPEDSSIYLCSVVRRGSRSETQYFGPGTRLLVL.

V usage is TRBV3-1 (or the pseudogene TRBV3-2) and J usage is TRBJ2-5; tentatively, D is TRBD2 (6 bases). Germline-derived CDR1 and CDR2 are LGHDT and YNNKEL (reference sequence). Trimming cost V 4 bases and J 1 base, with 10 bases left between them. The CDR3 length is 14 residues. DNA of the CDR3: TGTGCCAGCAGCCGCCTGGGGGGCCAAGAGACCCAGTACTTC. Translation gives CASSRLGGQETQYF.

This clone was seen once. The chain joins TRBV6-1 to TRBJ1-2; 12 nucleotides agree with TRBD1. The CDR3 extends over 19 amino acids. CDR1 and CDR2 (germline): MNHNS, SASEGT. The V gene end was trimmed by 3 bases and the J gene end by 4 bases; junction bases not matched to a gene: 15. CDR3 sequence (DNA): TGTGCCAGCAGTGATCGGGTCCCGGGACAGGGGGCCAGCATCTATGGCTACACCTTC. This translates into CASSDRVPGQGASIYGYTF.

CDR3 loop: CSARVGNGYTF. CDR3 nucleotides: TGCAGTGCTAGAGTAGGTAATGGCTACACCTTC. The rearrangement links TRBV20-1 to TRBJ1-2; the D is unclear. The germline V gene has CDR1 DFQATT and CDR2 SNEGSKA (reference sequence). Between the trimmed V and J ends, which lost 1 base and 6 bases, there was a span of 6 bases. The CDR3 loop spans 11 amino acids.

The chain recombines TRBV14 with TRBJ1-2; D might be TRBD1 (5 bases). CDR1 and CDR2 (germline): SGHDN, FVKESK. V lost 0 bases and J 7 bases, leaving 9 bases between the germline ends. The CDR3 is 13 amino acids. CDR3: CASSQEWGSGYTF. The DNA of the CDR3 is TGTGCCAGCAGCCAAGAGTGGGGCAGTGGCTACACCTTC.

This rearrangement joins TRBV5-8 to TRBJ1-2, with TRBD1 matching over 7 bases. The CDR3 runs 15 residues. Trimming cost V 2 bases and J 6 bases; bases outside gene matches: 10. Germline values: CDR1 SGHTS, CDR2 YDEGEE. As DNA, the CDR3 is TGTGCCAGCAGCTTAGATACAGGGGTAGGGGATGGCTACACCTTC. Translating gives CASSLDTGVGDGYTF.

V and J are TRBV6-5 and TRBJ1-1; D remains ambiguous. The V gene lost 2 bases and the J gene lost 3 bases, with 7 bases spanning the gap. This CDR3 is 13 amino acids long. Germline CDR1 is MNHEY and CDR2 is SVGAGI. CDR3 nucleotide sequence: TGTGCCAGCAGTTACCGGGATGACACTGAAGCTTTCTTT. It is translated as CASSYRDDTEAFF.

This clone was counted only a few times. This chain joins TRBV3-1 (or the pseudogene TRBV3-2) and TRBJ1-2; D perhaps matches TRBD1 (5 bases). The CDR3 sequence is 16 residues long. Trimming removed 1 base at V and 4 bases at J, with 16 bases between. CDR1 LGHDT and CDR2 YNNKEL come from the germline V gene (reference sequence). As DNA, the CDR3 is TGTGCCAGCAGCCAAGCGGCAGGGAGTGAGAGCTATGGCTACACCTTC. Its protein is CASSQAAGSESYGYTF.

This clone came up once. The J gene is TRBJ2-1, the V gene TRBV6-5; D is unresolved. The ends were cut back, 11 bases at V and 7 bases at J, with 15 bases in the middle. CDR1 is MNHEY and CDR2 is SVGAGI in the germline V gene. This CDR3 region has 12 residues. The CDR3 DNA sequence: TGTGCCCCCCCTATGAAGGAGAATGAGCAGTTCTTC. Protein product: CAPPMKENEQFF.

The chain carries TRBV5-4 and TRBJ1-2; 9 bases fit TRBD1. Trimming at V came to 0 bases and at J to 5 bases, leaving 2 bases not matched to a gene. CDR1 is SGHNT, CDR2 YYREEE, per germline (reference sequence). This CDR3 has 14 residues. CDR3 protein: CASSLDGQGYGYTF. The DNA for the CDR3 is TGTGCCAGCAGCTTGGATGGACAGGGGTATGGCTACACCTTC. The whole variable domain, remainder taken from reference TRBV5-4 and TRBJ1-2, is ETGVTQSPTHLIKTRGQQVTLRCSSQSGHNTVSWYQQALGQGPQFIFQYYREEENGRGNFPPRFSGLQFPNYSSELNVNALELDDSALYLCASSLDGQGYGYTFGSGTRLTVV.

V gene TRBV19 combines with J gene TRBJ2-3; TRBD2 aligns across 7 bases. Germline values: CDR1 LNHDA, CDR2 SQIVND (reference sequence). Trimming took 3 bases from V and 6 from J; bases not matched to a gene: 12. The CDR3 contains 16 residues. CDR3 sequence reads: CASSIPGGTSSDTQYF. Here the CDR3 DNA reads TGTGCCAGTAGTATTCCCGGGGGGACCTCTTCGGATACGCAGTATTTT.

This clone was seen just once. The chain combines TRBV7-2 with TRBJ2-5; TRBD2 agrees at 13 bases. The germline V gene encodes CDR1 SGHTA and CDR2 FQGNSA. The ends lost 5 bases at V and 0 bases at J; junction bases unmatched: 3. This CDR3 contains 16 residues. The CDR3 coding sequence is TGTGCCAGCAGCAGGACTAGCGGGGGTTACCAAGAGACCCAGTACTTC. Protein: CASSRTSGGYQETQYF.

The chain couples TRBV18 to TRBJ1-6; D gene unclear. The CDR3 runs 16 residues. Germline V gives CDR1 KGHSH, CDR2 LQKENI. Trimming pared 1 base from V and 7 bases from J, leaving 14 bases between. CDR3 sequence (DNA): TGTGCCAGCTCACCACGCGCTGAGAGCGTGAATTCACCCCTCCACTTT. Translation: CASSPRAESVNSPLHF.

The rearrangement uses TRBV14 and TRBJ2-7; D gene ambiguous. Germline lookup yields CDR1 SGHDN and CDR2 FVKESK. The V end lost 6 bases, the J end lost 6 bases, and 15 bases lay between the germline ends. This CDR3 region has 13 residues. CDR3 sequence reads: CASSQTERAEQYF. The CDR3 coding sequence is TGTGCCAGCAGTCAGACGGAAAGGGCCGAGCAGTACTTC.

The chain employs TRBV5-8 and TRBJ2-7; 10 nucleotides agree with TRBD1. The trim removed 4 bases at V and 4 bases at J, leaving 5 bases unmatched. The CDR3 extends over 14 amino acids. Germline CDR1 SGHTS, CDR2 YDEGEE. This chain's CDR3 is CASSPGQGVYEQYF. The CDR3 nucleotides are TGTGCCAGCAGCCCCGGACAGGGGGTTTACGAGCAGTACTTC.

This chain connects TRBV19 to TRBJ1-1; D remains ambiguous. Germline V lookup: CDR1 LNHDA, CDR2 SQIVND (reference sequence). The V and J ends lost 3 bases and 3 bases respectively, with 8 bases between them. This CDR3 is built from 13 residues. The CDR3, as DNA: TGTGCCAGTAGTATTTTGCAGTACACTGAAGCTTTCTTT. Protein: CASSILQYTEAFF.

This chain joins TRBV11-2 and TRBJ1-1; D possibly corresponds to TRBD1 (5 bases). The V end lost 1 base, the J end lost 1 base, and 16 bases lay between the germline ends. The V gene's germline CDR1 is SGHAT and CDR2 FQNNGV. The CDR3 has 17 amino acids. The CDR3 loop reads CASSLVTGGGGNTEAFF. CDR3 DNA sequence: TGTGCCAGCAGCTTAGTGACGGGGGGTGGAGGGAACACTGAAGCTTTCTTT.

The genes are TRBV5-1 and TRBJ1-4, with TRBD1 matching 12 bases. The CDR3 is made up of 16 amino acids. CDR1 SGHRS and CDR2 YFSETQ come from the germline V gene. Losses at the gene ends were 5 bases for V and 7 bases for J; bases not matched to a gene: 9. The CDR3 loop reads CASRGQGASLGEKLFF. The DNA for the CDR3 is TGCGCCAGCAGGGGACAGGGGGCCTCTTTGGGTGAAAAACTGTTTTTT.

V usage is TRBV3-1 (or the pseudogene TRBV3-2) and J usage is TRBJ1-6, with no clear D. Per the germline V gene, CDR1 is LGHDT and CDR2 is YNNKEL (reference sequence). Trimming cost V 1 base and J 7 bases, with 14 bases left between them. The CDR3 sequence is 16 residues long. The CDR3 DNA reads as TGTGCCAGCAGCCAAGGAGGTGGGAAAAGGAATTCACCCCTCCACTTT. Protein: CASSQGGGKRNSPLHF.

The chain has TRBV3-1 (or the pseudogene TRBV3-2) and TRBJ2-2; D may be TRBD2 (6 bases). CDR1 is LGHDT, CDR2 YNNKEL, per germline (reference sequence). The CDR3 is made up of 13 amino acids. V was trimmed by 4 bases and J by 6 bases, leaving 9 bases between them. This CDR3 is CASSLWGAGELFF. CDR3 nucleotide sequence: TGTGCCAGCAGCCTCTGGGGGGCCGGGGAGCTGTTTTTT.

Of note for this clone: Germline is not matched at one junction end, which may reflect a read error. The CDR3 region has the DNA TGTGCCATCAGTGCCAGCAGCGGCCGGGACAACGAGCAGTACTTC. Translating gives CAISASSGRDNEQYF. J is TRBJ2-7 and V is TRBV2, with D tentatively TRBD1 (6 bases). Germline CDR1 is SNHLY and CDR2 is FYNNEI. The CDR3 spans 15 residues.

This clone is a singleton in its sample. The chain uses TRBV5-1 and TRBJ1-1, with TRBD1 matching 10 bases. J lost 5 bases, V lost 4 bases, and 2 bases had no gene match. The CDR3 loop spans 13 amino acids. Germline CDR1 is SGHRS and CDR2 is YFSETQ. The DNA for the CDR3 is TGCGCCAGCAGCCGGACAGGGGGGACTGAAGCTTTCTTT. Translating it yields CASSRTGGTEAFF.

The V and J genes are TRBV6-5 and TRBJ1-2; a possible D gene is TRBD1 (6 bases). The CDR3 runs 14 residues. V was cut by 6 bases and J by 3 bases, with 14 bases left in between. Germline V gene lookup returns CDR1 MNHEY and CDR2 SVGAGI. CDR3 sequence reads: CASSASGHYYGYTF. The CDR3 region has the DNA TGTGCCAGCAGCGCATCGGGACACTACTATGGCTACACCTTC.

The V gene is TRBV7-8, the J gene TRBJ2-1; 11 bases agree with TRBD1. Trimming at V came to 0 bases and at J to 8 bases, leaving 3 bases not matched to a gene. The germline gives CDR1 SGHVS, CDR2 FQNEAQ. The CDR3 extends over 15 amino acids. CDR3 nucleotides: TGTGCCAGCAGCTTAGCGCGGACAGGGGGCCATGAGCAGTTCTTC. Its translation: CASSLARTGGHEQFF.

V and J are TRBV5-1 and TRBJ1-2; tentative D call: TRBD1 (5 bases). Trimming removed 5 bases from V and 6 bases from J, with 26 bases in between. The CDR3 runs 17 residues. CDR1 is SGHRS and CDR2 is YFSETQ in the germline V gene. The CDR3, as DNA: TGCGCCAGCAGGGCCCAGGCAGGGTTCGAACTATCCCATGGCTACACCTTC. Translating it yields CASRAQAGFELSHGYTF.

The chain recombines TRBV27 with TRBJ1-1; 7 positions agree with TRBD1. Germline V gives CDR1 MNHEY, CDR2 SMNVEV (reference sequence). The J segment lost 0 bases and the V segment lost 5 bases, leaving 12 bases of the junction unmatched. CDR3 length: 17 amino acids. CDR3 protein: CASSPSQGDSLNTEAFF. DNA for the CDR3: TGTGCCAGCAGTCCGAGCCAGGGGGACAGTCTGAACACTGAAGCTTTCTTT.

The genes are TRBV4-1 and TRBJ1-3; D is unresolved. Germline CDR1 reads MGHRA; CDR2 reads YSYEKL. Trimming took 0 bases from V and 0 from J, leaving 12 bases between them. The CDR3 runs to 17 residues. The CDR3 coding sequence is TGCGCCAGCAGCCAAGATCCAGACGGATACTCTGGAAACACCATATATTTT. It translates to CASSQDPDGYSGNTIYF.

The chain uses TRBV28 and TRBJ1-5, with TRBD1 as a possible D gene (6 bases). This CDR3 region has 13 residues. Germline CDR1 and CDR2: MDHEN and SYDVKM. The V end was cut by 7 bases, the J end by 4 bases, with 11 bases between. CDR3 DNA: TGTGCCAGCATCTGGAGGGGGAATCAGCCCCAGCATTTT. Translating gives CASIWRGNQPQHF.